A selection of T cell receptor beta chains follows, all from one sample in a study of blood T cell repertoires in COVID-19. Sequenced by immunoSEQ multiplex PCR; TCRdb stores in-frame clones only, minus some. There are over 90,000 clones in the sample; around nine tenths occur only once, and 3.5% lies in the top ten. The sample was peripheral blood. The receptors were sampled from a human donor in a cohort sampled during active COVID-19. Each CDR3 is given without its conserved first and last residue. Fields, in order: J gene, V gene, clone size, CDR3 protein. Clone size appears in some rows only: once, few, many, or a class for an expanded clone.

TRBJ1-6	TRBV7-8	once	ASSLIAASSYNSPLH
TRBJ1-4	TRBV7-9	-	ASSPGDWSEKLF
TRBJ2-7	TRBV10-3	-	AISESTRVQY
TRBJ2-7	TRBV30	-	AWSVANYYEQY
TRBJ1-4	TRBV7-2	-	ASSDRAINEKLF
TRBJ1-6	TRBV13	-	ASSLVVTGGNSPLH
TRBJ1-1	TRBV18	once	ASSPDRLNTEAF
TRBJ1-1	TRBV5-1	-	ASSLGTGETEAF
TRBJ2-1	TRBV6-5	-	ASSTIASTYNEQF
TRBJ2-3	TRBV7-2	-	ASSSYRGRSADTQY
TRBJ2-5	TRBV5-1	-	ASSLSASGGGTQY
TRBJ2-7	TRBV29-1	-	SVGQGRLGEQY
TRBJ2-1	TRBV3-1/TRBV3-2	few	ASSLYDEQF
TRBJ1-5	TRBV21-1	-	ASSSKDRGVQPQH
TRBJ2-2	TRBV14	-	ASSRDRGLTGELF
TRBJ1-2	TRBV3-1/TRBV3-2	-	ASSLQGARGYGYT
TRBJ2-3	TRBV30	-	AWSLPGGGTDTQY
TRBJ2-7	TRBV19	-	ATQRVPYEQY